This T cell receptor (beta chain) was captured in a study of cytomegalovirus exposure and HLA in healthy donors. Study-wide context: From approximately 170 million T cells, an earlier analysis saw 120 million or so unique TCR beta sequences.

At sampling all donors were nominally healthy, likely with unrecorded immune exposures. Whole-study findings and limits: The classifier reportedly diagnosed cytomegalovirus status with high sensitivity and specificity.

PCR primers comprised 60 Vbeta and 13 Jbeta primers. Repertoires were generated with immunoSEQ multiplex PCR, while TCRdb's copy carries only in-frame clones and drops some. Altogether approximately 180,000 clones are present, more than 75% being singletons, with the ten largest covering around 1.5%. V lost 3 bases, J lost 1 base, and 9 bases lay in between. This CDR3 contains 14 residues. CDR1 and CDR2 from the germline V gene are MDHEN and SYDVKM. This clone occurred once. Its antigen is as yet unknown. This sequence was found in a woman aged 50 to 65 in good health and CMV-seronegative. Material: PBMCs. This sequence joins TRBV28 and TRBJ1-1, with TRBD1 as a possible D gene (5 bases). Here the CDR3 reads CASSFFDRNTEAFF. CDR3 coding DNA: TGTGCCAGCAGTTTCTTCGACAGGAACACTGAAGCTTTCTTT.